This paragraph reports one T cell receptor (beta chain). Its cognate antigen is unknown. Method: immunoSEQ multiplex PCR; TCRdb's copy keeps in-frame clones and lacks some. The sample has about 98,000 clones; over 70% are singletons. The CDR3 sequence is 14 residues long. Germline V gene data show CDR1 as MNHEY and CDR2 as SVGAGI. With V trimmed by 6 bases and J by 7 bases, 9 bases remained unmatched. The record originates from a study of Ad26.COV2.S vaccination and SARS-CoV-2 variants. The study, taken as a whole, reports: TCR breadth and depth estimates may have understated total T cell responses. Recipients of either vaccine or placebo displayed similar breadth of non-spike TCRs. The authors reported substantial breadth in spike-specific CD8+ and CD4+ T cell responses after vaccination. Greater spike-specific TCR breadth was seen in vaccine recipients than in placebo recipients.

Specimen: peripheral blood, collected after recovery from COVID-19. The J gene is TRBJ1-5, the V gene TRBV6-5; 7 bases agree with TRBD1. The TCR sequence derives from a human donor who had recovered from COVID-19. CDR3 region: CASSLTATGQPQHF. The DNA of the CDR3 is TGTGCCAGCAGCCTTACCGCGACAGGGCAGCCCCAGCATTTT.